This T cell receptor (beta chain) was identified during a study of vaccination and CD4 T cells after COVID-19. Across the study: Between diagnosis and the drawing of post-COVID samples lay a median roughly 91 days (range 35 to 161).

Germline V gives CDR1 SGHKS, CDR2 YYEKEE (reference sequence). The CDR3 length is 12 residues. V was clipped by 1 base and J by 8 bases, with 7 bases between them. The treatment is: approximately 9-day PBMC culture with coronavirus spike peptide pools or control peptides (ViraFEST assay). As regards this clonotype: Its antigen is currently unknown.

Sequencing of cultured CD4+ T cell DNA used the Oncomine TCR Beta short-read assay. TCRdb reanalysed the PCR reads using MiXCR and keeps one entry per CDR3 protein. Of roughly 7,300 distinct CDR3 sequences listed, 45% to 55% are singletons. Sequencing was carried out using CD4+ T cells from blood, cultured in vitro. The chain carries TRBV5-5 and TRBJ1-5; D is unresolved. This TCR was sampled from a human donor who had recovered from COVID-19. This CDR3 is CASSLRAEPQHF. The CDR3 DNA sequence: TGTGCCAGCAGCTTGCGAGCGGAGCCCCAGCATTTT.